This paragraph reports one T cell receptor (beta chain). CDR1 and CDR2 from the germline V gene are LGHDT and YNNKEL (reference sequence). Trimming took 4 bases from V and 9 from J; bases not matched to a gene: 3. CDR3 length equals 14 residues. These data belong to a study of control samples from healthy donors and cancer patients. The data were produced by immunoSEQ multiplex PCR, yet TCRdb's version contains in-frame clones alone and is incomplete. The sample has 110,000 or so clones; about 89% are singletons. The receptor's source is a woman in her forties or fifties in good health. The specimen sequenced was blood. The chain carries TRBV3-1 (or the pseudogene TRBV3-2) and TRBJ2-2; 12 bases are a match to TRBD1. The CDR3 here is CASSRGTGGRELFF. The DNA for the CDR3 is TGTGCCAGCAGCCGCGGGACAGGGGGCCGGGAGCTGTTTTTT.